This T cell receptor beta chain was profiled in a study of blood T cell repertoires in COVID-19. Study at large: Researchers got acute and convalescent COVID-19 samples from the United States, Italy and Spain.

Grouping used clinical history reported by participants in a survey and questionnaire. The study counted Cohort 3 donors as recovered given two negative PCRs, clearance, or symptom resolution. Germline loops: CDR1 SNHLY, CDR2 FYNNEI. V was shortened by 7 bases and J by 3 bases, with 13 bases between the two germline ends. The CDR3 contains 13 residues. Profiling relied on immunoSEQ multiplex PCR, and the TCRdb table lists in-frame clones only, not all of them. This table has about 270,000 clones, over 75% appearing once. The chain has TRBV2 and TRBJ2-7; D perhaps matches TRBD2 (5 bases). The TCR comes from a woman in her 30s who had recovered from COVID-19. Sequenced material: PBMCs or T cells enriched from blood (not recorded which). The CDR3 region is CASKSGVDYEQYF. The CDR3 DNA reads as TGTGCCAGCAAAAGCGGAGTAGACTACGAGCAGTACTTC.